This T cell receptor (beta chain) was identified during a study of shared clonotypes between healthy human individuals. Healthy and HIV-negative, the adult donors had no recent acute infections or vaccinations. Donors were Caucasian adults residing in Nashville, Tennessee, USA. Clones were sequenced by immunoSEQ multiplex PCR, and TCRdb holds only the in-frame ones, with some missing. The data contain about 490,000 clones, around 78% of them singletons. Germline lookup yields CDR1 SGHVS and CDR2 FNYEAQ. The ends were cut back, 2 bases at V and 0 bases at J, with 8 bases in the middle. This CDR3 has 15 amino acids.

The chain links TRBV7-6 to TRBJ1-5; D may be TRBD1 (5 bases). The sample consisted of PBMCs. The receptor's source is a middle-aged woman in good health. Some clones in this sample may be carry-over from other donors' samples. This chain's CDR3 is CASSLNTGSNQPQHF. The DNA for the CDR3 is TGTGCCAGCAGCTTAAATACAGGTAGCAATCAGCCCCAGCATTTT. Complete variable domain (other parts from reference TRBV7-6 and TRBJ1-5): GAGVSQSPRYKVTKRGQDVALRCDPISGHVSLYWYRQALGQGPEFLTYFNYEAQQDKSGLPNDRFSAERPEGSISTLTIQRTEQRDSAMYRCASSLNTGSNQPQHFGDGTRLSIL.